Sequencing of this TCR beta chain was carried out in a study of T cell changes during pregnancy in multiple sclerosis. The CDR3 contains 13 residues. Germline lookup yields CDR1 MDHEN and CDR2 SYDVKM. J was trimmed by 6 bases and V by 6 bases; bases with no gene match: 6. Method: immunoSEQ multiplex PCR; TCRdb's copy keeps in-frame clones and lacks some. This sample carries about 48,000 clones, roughly 92% of them seen once, and the ten largest clones take 0.91%. The sequencing used CD4+ T cells from peripheral blood mononuclear cells, collected in the second trimester of pregnancy. The clonotype comes from a female donor in good health, enrolled as a control in a pregnancy study. This rearrangement joins TRBV28 to TRBJ1-1, with 8 bases identical to TRBD1. The CDR3 sequence is CASSRTGTPEAFF. The CDR3, as DNA: TGTGCCAGCAGCAGGACAGGGACCCCTGAAGCTTTCTTT.